The next 5 T cell receptor beta chains were all read from a single sample in a study of read filtering for tumor transcriptome and immune sequencing. Molecular barcoded adaptors covering alpha/delta and beta/gamma chains were used on around 400 ng RNA. TCRdb ran MiXCR on the reads and lists one entry per CDR3 protein. The data hold approximately 60,000 distinct CDR3 sequences, with more than 20% observed a single time. Sequencing was performed on a population of CD138-negative cells sorted from bone marrow. The receptors originated from a donor at least 40 years old with multiple myeloma.

By frequency in the sample, this clonotype is medium-sized. The V and J genes are TRBV28 and TRBJ2-1; 10 bases map to TRBD2. The V segment lost 5 bases and the J segment 0 bases; nucleotides outside the gene matches: 7. Germline V gene data show CDR1 as MDHEN and CDR2 as SYDVKM. The CDR3 totals 17 residues. CDR3 amino acids: CASSPTPSGSSYNEQFF. CDR3 sequence (DNA): TGTGCCAGCAGTCCTACCCCTAGCGGGAGCTCCTACAATGAGCAGTTCTTC.

The chain recombines TRBV28 with TRBJ2-3, with TRBD2 as a possible D gene (5 bases). The CDR3 consists of 14 residues. From germline, CDR1 is MDHEN and CDR2 SYDVKM. Trimming cost V 3 bases and J 9 bases, with 16 bases left between them. For the CDR3, the DNA is TGTGCCAGCAGTTTGGGAGCCTCGTGGAACACGCAGTATTTT. Translating gives CASSLGASWNTQYF.

This clonotype was detected many times. The chain employs TRBV28 and TRBJ2-7; the D gene is possibly TRBD1 (6 bases). Trimming cost V 1 base and J 0 bases, with 16 bases left between them. CDR3 length: 17 residues. Germline-derived CDR1 and CDR2 are MDHEN and SYDVKM. CDR3 residues: CASSLSGPGRGSYEQYF. The CDR3 region has the DNA TGTGCCAGCAGTTTATCCGGCCCGGGCAGGGGCTCCTACGAGCAGTACTTC.

In DNA form, the CDR3 reads TGCGCCAGCACTACAACCGGGGAGCTGTTTTTT. It yields the protein CASTTTGELFF. The gene calls are TRBV5-1 and TRBJ2-2; D is ambiguous. This CDR3 comprises 11 residues. Germline assignment: CDR1 SGHRS and CDR2 YFSETQ. The germline V and J ends were trimmed by 6 bases and 5 bases, with 5 bases remaining between them.

In the case of this clonotype: This sequence may be a read error, since a much larger clone differs from it by one base. The rearrangement uses TRBV11-2 and TRBJ2-3; 9 nucleotides agree with TRBD1. The CDR3 is 13 amino acids. Germline V gene data show CDR1 as SGHAT and CDR2 as FQNNGV. For the CDR3, the DNA is TGTGCCAGCAGACAACAGGGGGCAGATACGCAGTGTTTT. It translates to CASRQQGADTQCF.